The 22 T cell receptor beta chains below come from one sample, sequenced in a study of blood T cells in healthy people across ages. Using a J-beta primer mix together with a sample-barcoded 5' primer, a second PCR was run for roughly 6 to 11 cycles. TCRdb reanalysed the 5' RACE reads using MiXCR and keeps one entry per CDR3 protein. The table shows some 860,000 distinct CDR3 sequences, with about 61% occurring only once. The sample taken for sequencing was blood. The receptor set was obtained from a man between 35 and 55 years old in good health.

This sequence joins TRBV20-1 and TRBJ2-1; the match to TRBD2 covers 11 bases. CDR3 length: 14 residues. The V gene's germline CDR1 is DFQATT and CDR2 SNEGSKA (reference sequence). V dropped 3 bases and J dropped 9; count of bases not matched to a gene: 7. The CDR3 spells CSARLGSGRAEQFF. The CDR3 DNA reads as TGCAGTGCTAGGCTCGGTAGCGGGAGGGCTGAGCAGTTCTTC.

The CDR3 nucleotides read TGTGCCAGCAGGAACAGGGATACTAGCGGGAGGGGCGAGCAGTACTTC. The encoded protein is CASRNRDTSGRGEQYF. The chain carries TRBV6-1 and TRBJ2-7; 13 bases agree with TRBD2. This CDR3 has 16 residues. Germline V gene lookup returns CDR1 MNHNS and CDR2 SASEGT. The V and J ends lost 6 bases and 6 bases, in that order; junction bases with no gene match: 11.

The CDR3 DNA follows: TGCAGCGTTGATCCGGGAACCTATGGCTACACCTTC. As protein: CSVDPGTYGYTF. The rearrangement links TRBV29-1 to TRBJ1-2; D is unresolved. The CDR3 is 12 amino acids. The V gene lost 3 bases and the J gene lost 4 bases, with 9 bases spanning the gap. Germline lookup yields CDR1 SQVTM and CDR2 ANQGSEA.

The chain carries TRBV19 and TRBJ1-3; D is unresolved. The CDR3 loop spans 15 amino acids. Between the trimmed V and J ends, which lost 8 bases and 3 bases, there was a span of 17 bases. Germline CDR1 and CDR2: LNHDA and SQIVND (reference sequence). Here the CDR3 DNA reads TGTGCCAGTGGCCCGAGAGCGGCAGGTGGAAACACCATATATTTT. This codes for CASGPRAAGGNTIYF.

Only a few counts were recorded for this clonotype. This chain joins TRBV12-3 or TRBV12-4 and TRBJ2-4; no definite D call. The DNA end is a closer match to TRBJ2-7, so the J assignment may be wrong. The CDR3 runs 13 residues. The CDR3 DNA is TGTGCCAGCAGTTTATACCCTACCTACGAGCAGTACTTC. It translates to CASSLYPTYEQYF.

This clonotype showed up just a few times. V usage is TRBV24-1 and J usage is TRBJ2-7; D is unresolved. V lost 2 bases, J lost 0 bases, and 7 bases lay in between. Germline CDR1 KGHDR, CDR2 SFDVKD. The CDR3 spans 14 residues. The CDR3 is CATSDSAASYEQYF. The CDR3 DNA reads TGTGCCACCAGTGATTCGGCGGCCTCCTACGAGCAGTACTTC.

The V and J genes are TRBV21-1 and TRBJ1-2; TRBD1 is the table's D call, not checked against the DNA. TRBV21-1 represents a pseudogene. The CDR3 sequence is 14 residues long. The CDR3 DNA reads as TGTGCCAGCAGCAATACCCCAGGGCACTATGGCTACACCTTC. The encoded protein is CASSNTPGHYGYTF.

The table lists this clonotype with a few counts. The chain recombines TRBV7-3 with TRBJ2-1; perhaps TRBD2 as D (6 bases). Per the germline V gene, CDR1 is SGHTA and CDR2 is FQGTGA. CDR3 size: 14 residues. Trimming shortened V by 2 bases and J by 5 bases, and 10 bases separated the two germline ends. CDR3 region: CASSLVASDNEQFF. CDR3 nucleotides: TGTGCCAGCAGCTTAGTTGCTAGCGACAATGAGCAGTTCTTC.

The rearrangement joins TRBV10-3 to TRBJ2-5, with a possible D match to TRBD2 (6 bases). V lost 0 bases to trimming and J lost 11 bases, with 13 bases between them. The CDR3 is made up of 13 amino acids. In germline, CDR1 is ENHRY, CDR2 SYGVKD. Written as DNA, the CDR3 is TGTGCCATCAGTGAGTCTGGTCCGGGGGAGCAGTACTTC. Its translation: CAISESGPGEQYF.

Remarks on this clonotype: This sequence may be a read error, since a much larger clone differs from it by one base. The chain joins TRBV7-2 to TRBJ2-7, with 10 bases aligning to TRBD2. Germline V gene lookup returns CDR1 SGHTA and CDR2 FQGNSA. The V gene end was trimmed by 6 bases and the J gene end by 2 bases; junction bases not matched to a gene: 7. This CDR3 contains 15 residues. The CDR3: CASRQGSGRTYEQYF. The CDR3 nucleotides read TGTGCCAGCAGACAAGGTAGCGGGAGGACCTACGAGCAGTACTTC.

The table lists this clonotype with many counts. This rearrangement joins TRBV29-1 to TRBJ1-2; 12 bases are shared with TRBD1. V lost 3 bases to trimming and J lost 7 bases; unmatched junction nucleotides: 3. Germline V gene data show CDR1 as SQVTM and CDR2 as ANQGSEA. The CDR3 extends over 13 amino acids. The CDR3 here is CSVEGQGARGYTF. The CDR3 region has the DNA TGCAGCGTTGAGGGACAGGGGGCCCGTGGCTACACCTTC.

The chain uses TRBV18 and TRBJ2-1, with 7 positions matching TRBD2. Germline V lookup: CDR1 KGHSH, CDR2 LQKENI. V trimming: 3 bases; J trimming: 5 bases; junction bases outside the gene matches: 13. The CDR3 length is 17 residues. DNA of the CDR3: TGTGCCAGCTCACCTCCGGAGCGGGGAGGGCAAAACAATGAGCAGTTCTTC. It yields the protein CASSPPERGGQNNEQFF.

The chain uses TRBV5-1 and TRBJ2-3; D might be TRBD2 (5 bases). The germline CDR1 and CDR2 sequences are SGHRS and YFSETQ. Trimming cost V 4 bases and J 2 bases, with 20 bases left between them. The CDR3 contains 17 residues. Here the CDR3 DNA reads TGCGCCAGCAGCCTACGGCTAGCCCACAAGAACACAGATACGCAGTATTTT. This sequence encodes CASSLRLAHKNTDTQYF.

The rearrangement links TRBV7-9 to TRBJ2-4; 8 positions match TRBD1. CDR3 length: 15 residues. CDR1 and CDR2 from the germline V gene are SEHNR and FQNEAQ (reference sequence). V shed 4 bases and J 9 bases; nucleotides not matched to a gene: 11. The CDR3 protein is CASSSIQGARSIQYF. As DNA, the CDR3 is TGTGCCAGCAGCTCTATTCAGGGGGCGCGCTCCATTCAGTACTTC. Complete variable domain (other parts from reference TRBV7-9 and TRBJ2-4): DTGVSQNPRHKITKRGQNVTFRCDPISEHNRLYWYRQTLGQGPEFLTYFQNEAQLEKSRLLSDRFSAERPKGSFSTLEIQRTEQGDSAMYLCASSSIQGARSIQYFGAGTRLSVL.

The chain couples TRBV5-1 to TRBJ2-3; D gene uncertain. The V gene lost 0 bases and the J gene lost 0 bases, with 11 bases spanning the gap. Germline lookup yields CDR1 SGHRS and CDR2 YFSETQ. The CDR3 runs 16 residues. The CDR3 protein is CASSLEAASSTDTQYF. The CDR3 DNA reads TGCGCCAGCAGCTTGGAGGCAGCTTCTAGCACAGATACGCAGTATTTT.

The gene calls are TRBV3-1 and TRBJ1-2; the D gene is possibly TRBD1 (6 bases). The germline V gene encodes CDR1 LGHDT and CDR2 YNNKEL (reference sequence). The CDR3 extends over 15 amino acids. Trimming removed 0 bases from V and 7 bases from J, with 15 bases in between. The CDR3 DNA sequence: TGTGCCAGCAGCCAAGACGCGCAGGGGTTAGGTGGCTACACCTTC. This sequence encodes CASSQDAQGLGGYTF.

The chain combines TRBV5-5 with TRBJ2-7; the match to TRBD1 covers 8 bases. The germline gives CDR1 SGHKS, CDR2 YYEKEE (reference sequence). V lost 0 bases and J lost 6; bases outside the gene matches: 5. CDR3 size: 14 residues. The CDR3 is CASSLGTGFPEQYF. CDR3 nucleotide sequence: TGTGCCAGCAGCTTGGGGACAGGGTTTCCCGAGCAGTACTTC.

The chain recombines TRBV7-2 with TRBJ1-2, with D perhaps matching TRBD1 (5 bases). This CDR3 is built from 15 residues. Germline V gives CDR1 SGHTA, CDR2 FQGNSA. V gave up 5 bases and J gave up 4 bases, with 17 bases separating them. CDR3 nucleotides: TGTGCCAGCAGCCCCGATCTGGGGGGAGTCTATGGCTACACCTTC. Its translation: CASSPDLGGVYGYTF.

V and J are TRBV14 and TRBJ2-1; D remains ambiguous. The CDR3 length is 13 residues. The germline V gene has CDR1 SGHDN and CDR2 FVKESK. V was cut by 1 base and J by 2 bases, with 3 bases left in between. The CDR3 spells CASSQGTYNEQFF. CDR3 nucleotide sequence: TGTGCCAGCAGCCAAGGTACCTACAATGAGCAGTTCTTC.

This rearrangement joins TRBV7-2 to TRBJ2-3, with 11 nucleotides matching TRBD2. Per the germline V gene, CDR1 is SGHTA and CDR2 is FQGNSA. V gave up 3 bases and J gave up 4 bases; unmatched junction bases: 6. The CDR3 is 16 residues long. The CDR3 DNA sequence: TGTGCCAGCAGCTTTAGCGGGGGGGCCTTGTCAGATACGCAGTATTTT. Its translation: CASSFSGGALSDTQYF.

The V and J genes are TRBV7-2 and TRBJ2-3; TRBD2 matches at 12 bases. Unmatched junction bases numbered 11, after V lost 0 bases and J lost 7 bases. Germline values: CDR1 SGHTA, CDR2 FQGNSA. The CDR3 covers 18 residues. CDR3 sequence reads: CASSLAMRLAGGTHTQYF. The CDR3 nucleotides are TGTGCCAGCAGCTTAGCTATGAGGCTAGCGGGAGGGACGCATACGCAGTATTTT.

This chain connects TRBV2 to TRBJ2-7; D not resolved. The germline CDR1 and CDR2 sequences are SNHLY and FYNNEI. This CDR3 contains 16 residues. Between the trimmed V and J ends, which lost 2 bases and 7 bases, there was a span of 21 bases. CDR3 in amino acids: CASSEYGIKPNNEQYF. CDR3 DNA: TGTGCCAGCAGTGAATATGGGATAAAACCCAACAATGAGCAGTACTTC.